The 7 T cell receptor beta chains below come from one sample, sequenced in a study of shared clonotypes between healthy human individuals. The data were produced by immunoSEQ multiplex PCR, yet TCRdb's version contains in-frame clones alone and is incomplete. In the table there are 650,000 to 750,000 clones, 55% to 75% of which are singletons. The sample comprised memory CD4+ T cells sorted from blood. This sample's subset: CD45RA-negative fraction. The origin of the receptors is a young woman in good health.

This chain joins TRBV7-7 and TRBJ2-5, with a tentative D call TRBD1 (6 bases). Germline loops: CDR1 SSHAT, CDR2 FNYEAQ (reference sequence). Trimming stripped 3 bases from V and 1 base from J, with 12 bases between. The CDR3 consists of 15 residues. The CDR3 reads CASSLVTGPQETQYF. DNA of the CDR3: TGTGCCAGCAGCTTGGTAACAGGGCCCCAAGAGACCCAGTACTTC.

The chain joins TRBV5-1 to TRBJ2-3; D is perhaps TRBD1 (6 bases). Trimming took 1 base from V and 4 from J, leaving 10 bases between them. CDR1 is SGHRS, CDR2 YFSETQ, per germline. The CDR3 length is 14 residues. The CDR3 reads CASSLLQGSDTQYF. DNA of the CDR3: TGCGCCAGCAGCTTGTTACAGGGATCAGATACGCAGTATTTT.

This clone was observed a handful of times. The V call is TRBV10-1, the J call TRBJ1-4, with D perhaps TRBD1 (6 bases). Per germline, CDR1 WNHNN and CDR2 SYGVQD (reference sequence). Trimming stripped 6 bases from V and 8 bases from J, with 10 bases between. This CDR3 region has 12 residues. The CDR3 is CASRGQGEKLFF. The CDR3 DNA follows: TGCGCCAGCAGGGGGCAGGGGGAAAAACTGTTTTTT.

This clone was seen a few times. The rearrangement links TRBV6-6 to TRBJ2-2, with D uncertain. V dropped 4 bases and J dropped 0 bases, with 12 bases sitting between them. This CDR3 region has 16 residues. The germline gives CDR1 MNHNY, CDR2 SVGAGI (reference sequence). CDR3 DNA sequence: TGTGCCAGCAGTTCACAGAGTTCCTCGAACACCGGGGAGCTGTTTTTT. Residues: CASSSQSSSNTGELFF.

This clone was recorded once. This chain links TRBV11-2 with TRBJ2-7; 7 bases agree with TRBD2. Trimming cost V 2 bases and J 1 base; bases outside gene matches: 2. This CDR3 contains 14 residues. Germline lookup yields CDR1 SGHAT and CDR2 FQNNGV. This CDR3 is CASSLQGGSYEQYF. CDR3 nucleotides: TGTGCCAGCAGCTTACAGGGAGGGTCCTACGAGCAGTACTTC.

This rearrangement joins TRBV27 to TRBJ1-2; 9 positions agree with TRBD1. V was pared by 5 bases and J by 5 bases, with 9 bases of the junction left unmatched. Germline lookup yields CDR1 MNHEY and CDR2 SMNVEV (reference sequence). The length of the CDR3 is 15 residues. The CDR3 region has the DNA TGTGCCAGCAGTCCCGGGACAGGGCTGAGGTATGGCTACACCTTC. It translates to CASSPGTGLRYGYTF.

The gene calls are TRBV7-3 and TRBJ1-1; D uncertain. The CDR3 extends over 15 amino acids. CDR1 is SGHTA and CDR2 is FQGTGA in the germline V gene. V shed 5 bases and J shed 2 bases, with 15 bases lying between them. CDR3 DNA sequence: TGTGCCAGCAGCCGTGGCGGGCAGCCCAACACTGAAGCTTTCTTT. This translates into CASSRGGQPNTEAFF.